This T cell receptor beta chain was sequenced during a study of cytomegalovirus exposure and HLA in healthy donors (dated 2017 in TCRdb). As for the study more broadly: According to an earlier analysis of 550 to 750 of the donors, about 179 million T cells yielded over 100 million unique TCR beta sequences and roughly 280 Gb of sequence data. Roughly 310 gigabases of sequencing data and 80 million or so unique TCR sequences were included in an early release covering several hundred HLA-typed donors. Of the approximately 400 genotyped donors, 65% to 90% were placed in the genetic ancestry cluster associated with self-reported Caucasian donors. The study aimed to test whether signatures of past pathogen exposure could be identified by cataloging public T cell receptors. The T cell repertoires of 550 to 850 subjects were profiled by immunosequencing and related to cytomegalovirus serostatus. A separate validation cohort of over a hundred different subjects was used in addition to the roughly 700-subject first cohort. High-throughput TCR immunosequencing, statistical association of individual TCRs with disease status, and machine learning were combined to predict cytomegalovirus infection status. In a later analysis, previously published TCR beta repertoires from 670 or so donors were re-analyzed and high-resolution HLA genotyping was added so that TCR occurrence patterns could be studied. Rather than using new phenotypic data, the later analysis identified candidate immune exposures from TCR beta sequences and from how often those sequences occurred across donors. An earlier analysis of fewer than 750 of the donors used high-throughput TCR beta sequencing to judge whether each TCR beta V gene segment behaved as functional or pseudogenic. Alongside the repertoire data, information on donor age, sex, ethnicity and CMV serostatus was compiled. In a later genetic analysis, genome-wide SNP genotypes for about three fifths of the roughly 670 donors were used, and that subset was treated as a discovery cohort. Every repertoire in the discovery cohort had been generated on one and the same sequencing platform. HLA typing covered class I and class II loci at four-digit resolution. Typing coverage differed by locus: A, B, C, DRB1 and DQB1 were typed in about 629-640 donors, DQA1 in 500 to 550, DPA1 in around 580, and DPB1 in around 440. Five DR-DQ haplotypes were treated as single units for association and clustering because of strong linkage in the cohort. On average, around 200,000 unique TCR beta nucleotide sequences were sequenced per donor among more than 350 genotyped donors of the cohort, with roughly a sixth of those sequences being non-productive.

From the cysteine through the phenylalanine, the CDR3 covers 15 amino acids. Left in the record is the CDR3 DNA by itself, 45 bases read in frame from the first base. V and J are truncated by 0 bases and 5 bases respectively, leaving an intervening sequence of 12 bases. CDR1 and CDR2 were assigned from the germline V gene as SGDLS and YYNGEE. For this clone: What this receptor recognizes is not known. Within one base of it there is no much larger clone, and no base qualities were kept.

The method behind the library was the immunoSEQ multiplex PCR assay. For the multiplex PCR, a mixture combining 60 forward primers for TCR Vbeta segments and 13 reverse primers for TCR Jbeta segments was used. A multiplex PCR assay on genomic DNA amplified the CDR3 region of rearranged TCR beta genes. Amplified TCR beta libraries were sequenced as 87-base-pair reads on the Illumina HiSeq System. In the source study's methods: A later analysis counted about 80 million unique TCR beta chains across the 550 to 800 repertoires, and some 11 million of these chains were shared by at least two donors. To remove PCR and sequencing errors, raw reads were error-corrected and collapsed into unique sequences using a nearest-neighbor algorithm that merged closely related sequences. CDR3 sequences were aligned to IMGT reference sequences to assign V, D and J gene segments. Each retained sequence needed at least a six-nucleotide match to both a V gene segment and a J gene segment. Rearrangements were called productive when the CDR3 lacked stop codons and stayed in frame with V and J; all others were non-productive. CDR3 was defined by IMGT convention, running from the second conserved V-encoded cysteine to the conserved J-encoded phenylalanine. The earlier analysis of a few hundred of the donors excluded sequences that lacked an unambiguous match to a single V gene segment. In an earlier analysis of around 590 of the donors, a V segment was called functional when productive rearrangements were above 56.7%, and segregating when the standard deviation between donors exceeded 5%. To diagnose cytomegalovirus status from the catalog of TCR beta chain sequences, a statistical classification framework was built. A later analysis assigned V and J genes by comparing TCR nucleotide sequences with IMGT/GENE-DB human TR gene sequences. A later analysis assigned CDR3 sequences and most-parsimonious VDJ recombination scenarios with the TCRdist pipeline. In a later analysis, every TCR beta chain was defined by the combination of its CDR3 amino acid sequence and its V-gene family, and reads without a unique V-gene family were dropped. As a way to deal with suspected cross-contamination and a sequencing artifact, a later analysis dropped 640 or so nucleotide sequences that were highly shared and had low generation probability. For each public chain, a later analysis derived a clonal expansion index from normalized ranks of inferred template counts within each repertoire. In a later analysis, generation probabilities were computed using a VDJ recombination model fitted to out-of-frame rearrangements, and the results were checked against IGoR. In a later analysis, hypergeometric tests were used to score TCR-TCR, TCR-HLA and TCR-CMV co-occurrence, with a repertoire-size bias correction applied to TCR pairs. To estimate false discovery rates, a later analysis permuted the HLA or CMV assignments 20 times. In a later analysis, co-occurring TCRs were grouped with DBSCAN, and TCRdist sequence similarity was added when clustering was performed within HLA-allele-positive subsets. For co-occurrence clustering, repertoires with fewer than 30,000 or more than 120,000 public chains were excluded, along with a handful of repertoires with anomalous nucleotide sharing. TCRdb took over this immuneACCESS table, retaining in-frame rearrangements with V and J assigned. Such tables are incomplete; in checked studies, under half of the missing clones stem from an unresolved V gene, and the remainder is unexplained. That table gives V, J and clone size, and the DNA gave D and trimming. Present in this sample are about 140,000 clones, approximately 82% of which were seen just once. The ten largest clones add up to around 3.2% of the sample.

What the research found in general, with its limitations: According to a later genetic analysis, donors in an Asian-associated ancestry cluster had fewer N-insertions in productive TCRs than the approximately 670-donor mean. Sequencing depth was assumed to be roughly uniform across donors in the presence/absence analyses, though that assumption may not hold. In a later analysis, some 17,000 TCR beta sequences were associated with specific HLA alleles at a false discovery rate of 0.05. Because some donors lacked HLA typing at each locus, the association tests relied only on the typed subset. Most TCR sequences were observed very rarely across donors, whereas some public TCRs were present in many individuals. The classifier was reported to diagnose cytomegalovirus status with high specificity and sensitivity in both the original and validation cohorts. In a later analysis, most CMV-associated TCR beta chains were found to appear HLA-restricted, with HLA associations seemingly driven largely by CMV exposure. Because the 87-base-pair reads could not distinguish some IMGT-functional V segments, including TRBV6-2 and TRBV6-3, those segments were excluded. Broadly in line with IMGT annotations, most TCR beta V segments showed up in productive rearrangements about 87% or about 30% of the time in an earlier analysis of approximately 600 of the donors. Because counts were too low, 15 or so rarely observed V segments, including chromosome 9 orphons, were excluded from the earlier analysis of fewer than 650 of the donors. An association between a missense DCLRE1C variant and V-gene and J-gene trimming of TCR beta chains was found in a later genetic analysis and replicated in an independent cohort. A further reported finding was that TCR beta sequences accurately predicted the HLA-A and HLA-B alleles for most subjects in the first cohort. The cohort was sequenced for TCR beta chains only, and without alpha or paired-chain data the features that could be detected were limited. In vitro tests confirmed that a few of the cytomegalovirus-associated TCR beta chains recognize cytomegalovirus antigens. It was suggested by the authors that the approach could potentially be generalized to other disease states and immunological phenotypes. A cluster of highly shared sequence variants was judged likely to be a technical artifact of the sequencing pipeline. The study gave a list of under 200 TCR beta chains associated with cytomegalovirus. Linkage disequilibrium might explain the correlated functional status among segregating V segments, but an unknown experimental factor could not be excluded. CMV serostatus was the only immune exposure information available for the cohort. A later analysis found that HLA-associated TCR beta chains were more clonally expanded and had lower generation probabilities than equally common non-associated chains. Assigning TCR associations to individual alleles was difficult when HLA alleles, especially DR and DQ, strongly co-occurred. A later analysis reported that several top co-occurrence clusters appeared linked to parvovirus B19, influenza, CMV and Epstein-Barr virus. A later analysis found that TCR association rates varied across HLA loci, with DRB1 alleles showing the most associated TCRs and HLA-C alleles the fewest.

The cohort was made up of hundreds of healthy bone marrow donors. At the time of sampling, every cohort member was nominally healthy, though immune exposures that went unrecorded were likely present. The donor was CMV seronegative and was included in the group of about 350 seronegative cohort members. Each donor provided a peripheral blood sample, and peripheral blood mononuclear cells were used for TCR beta sequencing. The Qiagen DNeasy Blood Extraction Kit was used to extract genomic DNA from the blood cell samples. The rearrangement joined TRBV9 to TRBJ1-5; the D gene is perhaps TRBD1, on 5 matching bases. Specimen: PBMCs. This receptor was taken from a middle-aged man in good health and CMV-seronegative. The nucleotide sequence is given as TGTGCCAGCAGCGTAGGGTGGATAGGGGATCAGCCCCAGCATTTT. Translated, this gives CASSVGWIGDQPQHF.